One sample yielded the 8 T cell receptor beta chains listed below, sequenced in a study of blood T cell repertoires in COVID-19. Clones were sequenced by immunoSEQ multiplex PCR, and TCRdb holds only the in-frame ones, with some missing. The sample lists some 360,000 clones; roughly nine tenths were seen once. Sequencing input: peripheral blood. Receptor source: a woman aged 60 to 75 with COVID-19, enrolled during active disease.

This chain links TRBV9 with TRBJ2-3, with D perhaps TRBD2 (5 bases). Germline-derived CDR1 and CDR2 are SGDLS and YYNGEE. Trimming pared 0 bases from V and 0 bases from J, leaving 5 bases between. The CDR3 sequence is 14 residues long. The CDR3 is CASSVGESTDTQYF. DNA of the CDR3: TGTGCCAGCAGCGTAGGGGAGAGCACAGATACGCAGTATTTT.

The chain joins TRBV7-9 to TRBJ2-5, with 7 bases aligning to TRBD1. V was clipped by 6 bases and J by 3 bases; unmatched bases: 4. CDR1 is SEHNR, CDR2 FQNEAQ, per germline (reference sequence). The CDR3 is 13 residues long. The DNA for the CDR3 is TGTGCCAGCAGGCGAGGGGGCGAAGAGACCCAGTACTTC. Translating it yields CASRRGGEETQYF. The complete variable domain, with remaining parts taken from reference TRBV7-9 and TRBJ2-5, reads DTGVSQNPRHKITKRGQNVTFRCDPISEHNRLYWYRQTLGQGPEFLTYFQNEAQLEKSRLLSDRFSAERPKGSFSTLEIQRTEQGDSAMYLCASRRGGEETQYFGPGTRLLVL.

This clone was detected only a few times. V and J are TRBV3-1 (or the pseudogene TRBV3-2) and TRBJ2-4, with a weak D call TRBD1 (5 bases). With 4 bases removed from V and 9 bases from J, the gap between germline ends came to 10 bases. The CDR3 loop spans 12 amino acids. Per the germline V gene, CDR1 is LGHDT and CDR2 is YNNKEL (reference sequence). Written as DNA, the CDR3 is TGTGCCAGCAGCCCCAGGGTGGGCATTCAGTACTTC. Translated: CASSPRVGIQYF.

The chain carries TRBV5-1 and TRBJ1-1; the D gene is possibly TRBD1 (5 bases). CDR3 size: 15 residues. V was cut by 0 bases and J by 4 bases, with 13 bases left in between. Germline CDR1 reads SGHRS; CDR2 reads YFSETQ. The CDR3 protein is CASSLAKAGGTEAFF. In DNA, the CDR3 is TGCGCCAGCAGCTTGGCCAAAGCCGGGGGCACTGAAGCTTTCTTT.

The rearrangement links TRBV2 to TRBJ2-3, with TRBD2 identical over 7 bases. Per germline, CDR1 SNHLY and CDR2 FYNNEI. This CDR3 comprises 13 residues. V lost 7 bases and J lost 0; bases outside the gene matches: 1. CDR3 amino acids: CASNGGSTDTQYF. CDR3 in DNA: TGTGCCAGCAACGGGGGGAGCACAGATACGCAGTATTTT.

The genes are TRBV6-1 and TRBJ1-6; no definite D call. V lost 10 bases to trimming and J lost 0 bases, with 13 bases between them. This CDR3 comprises 15 residues. The V gene's germline CDR1 is MNHNS and CDR2 SASEGT. The CDR3 DNA is TGTGCCACTAGAGCCTCGAGCTCCTATAATTCACCCCTCCACTTT. This codes for CATRASSSYNSPLHF.

Here the CDR3 reads CAWSQGFSGNTIYF. CDR3 DNA sequence: TGTGCCTGGAGCCAGGGCTTCTCTGGAAACACCATATATTTT. The V gene is TRBV30, the J gene TRBJ1-3; a weak D match, TRBD1 (5 bases). CDR1 is GTSNPN, CDR2 SVGIG, per germline (reference sequence). V shed 3 bases and J shed 0 bases, with 9 bases lying between them. CDR3 length: 14 amino acids.

Only a few counts were recorded for this clone. This chain links TRBV6-4 with TRBJ1-5; D unresolved. The V gene's germline CDR1 is MRHNA and CDR2 SNTAGT. V lost 7 bases and J lost 4, with 17 bases in between. There are 15 residues in the CDR3. CDR3 bases: TGTGCCAGCAACCGGGTAACGTTTGAGAATCAGCCCCAGCATTTT. Its protein product is CASNRVTFENQPQHF.